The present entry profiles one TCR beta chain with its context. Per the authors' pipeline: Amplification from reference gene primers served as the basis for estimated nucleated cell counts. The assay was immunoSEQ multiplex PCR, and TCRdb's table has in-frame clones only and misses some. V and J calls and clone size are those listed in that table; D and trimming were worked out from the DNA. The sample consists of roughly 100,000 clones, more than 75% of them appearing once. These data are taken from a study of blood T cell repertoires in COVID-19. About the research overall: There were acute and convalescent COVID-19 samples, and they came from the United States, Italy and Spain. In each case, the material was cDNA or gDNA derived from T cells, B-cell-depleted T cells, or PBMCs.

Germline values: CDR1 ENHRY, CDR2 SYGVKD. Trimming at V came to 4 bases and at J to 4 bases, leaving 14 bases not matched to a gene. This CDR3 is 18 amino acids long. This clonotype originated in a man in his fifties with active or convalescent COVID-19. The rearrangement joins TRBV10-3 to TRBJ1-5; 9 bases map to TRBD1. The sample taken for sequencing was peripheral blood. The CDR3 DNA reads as TGTGCCATCAGTGGGGGTATACAGGGGGCTGGAATAAATCAGCCCCAGCATTTT. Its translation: CAISGGIQGAGINQPQHF.